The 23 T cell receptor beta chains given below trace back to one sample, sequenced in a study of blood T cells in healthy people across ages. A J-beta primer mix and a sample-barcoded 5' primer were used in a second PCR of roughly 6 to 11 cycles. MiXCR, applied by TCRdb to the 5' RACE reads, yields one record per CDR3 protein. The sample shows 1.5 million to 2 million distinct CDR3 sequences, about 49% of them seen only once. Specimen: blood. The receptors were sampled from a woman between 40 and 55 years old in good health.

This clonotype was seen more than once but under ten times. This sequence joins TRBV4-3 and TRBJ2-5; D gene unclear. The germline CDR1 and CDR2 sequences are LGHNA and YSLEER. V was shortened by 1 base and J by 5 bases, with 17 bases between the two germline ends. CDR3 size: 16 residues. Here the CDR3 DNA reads TGCGCCAGCAGCCAAGGGCCCGGATTTGGGCTGGAGACCCAGTACTTC. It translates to CASSQGPGFGLETQYF.

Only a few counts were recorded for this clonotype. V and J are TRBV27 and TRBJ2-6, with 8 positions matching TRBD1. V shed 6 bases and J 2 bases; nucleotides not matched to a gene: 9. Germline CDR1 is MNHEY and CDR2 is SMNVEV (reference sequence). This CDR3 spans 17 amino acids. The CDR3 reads CASRHGQGLTGANVLTF. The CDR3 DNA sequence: TGTGCCAGCAGGCATGGACAGGGTTTAACTGGGGCCAACGTCCTGACTTTC.

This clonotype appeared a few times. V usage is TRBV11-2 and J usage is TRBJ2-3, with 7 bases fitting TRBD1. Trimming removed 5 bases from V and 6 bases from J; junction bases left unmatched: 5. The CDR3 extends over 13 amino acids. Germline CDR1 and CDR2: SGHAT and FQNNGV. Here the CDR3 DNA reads TGTGCCAGCAGCCTCGGGACAGACGATACGCAGTATTTT. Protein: CASSLGTDDTQYF.

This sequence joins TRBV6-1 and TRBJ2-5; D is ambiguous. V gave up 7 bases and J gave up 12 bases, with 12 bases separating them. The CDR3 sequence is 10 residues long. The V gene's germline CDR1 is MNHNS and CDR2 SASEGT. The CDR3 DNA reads TGTGCCAGCATCGGGTCCGTAGAGTACTTC. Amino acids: CASIGSVEYF.

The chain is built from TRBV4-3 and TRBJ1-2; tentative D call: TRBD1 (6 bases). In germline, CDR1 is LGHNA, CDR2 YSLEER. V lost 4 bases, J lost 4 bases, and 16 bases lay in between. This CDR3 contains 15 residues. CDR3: CASSPTDRSFYGYTF. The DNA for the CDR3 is TGCGCCAGCAGCCCTACGGACAGATCTTTCTATGGCTACACCTTC.

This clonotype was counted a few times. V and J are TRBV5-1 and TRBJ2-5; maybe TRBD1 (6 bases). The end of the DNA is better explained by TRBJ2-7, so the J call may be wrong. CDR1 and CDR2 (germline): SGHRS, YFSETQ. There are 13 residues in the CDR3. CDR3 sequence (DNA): TGCGCCAGCTATGGTCAACAGGGATCCGAGCAGTACTTC. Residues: CASYGQQGSEQYF.

CDR3 nucleotide sequence: TGCAGCGCCGAAAGGGCCCGAGATACGCAGTATTTT. This encodes CSAERARDTQYF. V and J are TRBV20-1 and TRBJ2-3; D unclear. Germline values: CDR1 DFQATT, CDR2 SNEGSKA (reference sequence). The CDR3 has 12 amino acids.

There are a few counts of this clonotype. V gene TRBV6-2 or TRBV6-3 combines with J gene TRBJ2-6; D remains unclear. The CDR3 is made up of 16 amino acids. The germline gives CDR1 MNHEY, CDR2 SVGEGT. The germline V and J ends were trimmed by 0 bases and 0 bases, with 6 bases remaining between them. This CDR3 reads CASSYSLGSGANVLTF. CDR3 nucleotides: TGTGCCAGCAGTTACTCGTTGGGCTCTGGGGCCAACGTCCTGACTTTC.

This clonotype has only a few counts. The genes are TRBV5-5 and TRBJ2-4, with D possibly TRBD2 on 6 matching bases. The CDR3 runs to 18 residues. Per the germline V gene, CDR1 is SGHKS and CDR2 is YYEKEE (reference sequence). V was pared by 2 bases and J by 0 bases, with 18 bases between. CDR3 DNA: TGTGCCAGCAGCTTCCTCGGGGGTGTCGGGCCAGCCAAAAACATTCAGTACTTC. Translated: CASSFLGGVGPAKNIQYF. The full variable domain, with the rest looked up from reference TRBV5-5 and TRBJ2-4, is DAGVTQSPTHLIKTRGQQVTLRCSPISGHKSVSWYQQVLGQGPQFIFQYYEKEERGRGNFPDRFSARQFPNYSSELNVNALLLGDSALYLCASSFLGGVGPAKNIQYFGAGTRLSVL.

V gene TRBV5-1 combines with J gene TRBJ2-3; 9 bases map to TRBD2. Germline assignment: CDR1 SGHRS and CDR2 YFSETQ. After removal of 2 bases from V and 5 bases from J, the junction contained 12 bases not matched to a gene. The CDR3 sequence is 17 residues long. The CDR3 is CASSLAGTSSGIDTQYF. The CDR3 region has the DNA TGCGCCAGCAGCTTAGCCGGGACTAGCAGCGGGATAGATACGCAGTATTTT.

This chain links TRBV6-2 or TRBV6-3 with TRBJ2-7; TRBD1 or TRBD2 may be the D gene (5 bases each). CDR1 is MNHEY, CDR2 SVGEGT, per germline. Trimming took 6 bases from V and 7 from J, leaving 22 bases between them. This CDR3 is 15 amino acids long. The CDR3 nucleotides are TGTGCCAGCAGCCTTGACAGATCAGACTACGGTGAGCAGTACTTC. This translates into CASSLDRSDYGEQYF.

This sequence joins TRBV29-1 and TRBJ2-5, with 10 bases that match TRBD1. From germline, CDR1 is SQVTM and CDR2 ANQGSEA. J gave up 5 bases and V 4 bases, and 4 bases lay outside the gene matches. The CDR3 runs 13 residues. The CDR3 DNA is TGCAGCGTTGCGGGACAGGGGTATGAGACCCAGTACTTC. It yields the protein CSVAGQGYETQYF.

The CDR3 DNA is TGCGCCAGCAGCCAACACGCCGGCTCCTACAATGAGCAGTTCTTC. Protein sequence: CASSQHAGSYNEQFF. The chain uses TRBV4-3 and TRBJ2-1; D gene uncertain. Germline V gene lookup returns CDR1 LGHNA and CDR2 YSLEER. The V and J ends lost 2 bases and 0 bases respectively, with 8 bases between them. This CDR3 region has 15 residues.

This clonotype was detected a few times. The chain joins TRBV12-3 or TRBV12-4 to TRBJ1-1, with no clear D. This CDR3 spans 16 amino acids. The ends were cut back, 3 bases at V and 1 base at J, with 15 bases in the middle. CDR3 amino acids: CASSFSGLPQNTEAFF. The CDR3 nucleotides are TGTGCCAGCAGTTTCTCGGGTCTCCCCCAGAACACTGAAGCTTTCTTT.

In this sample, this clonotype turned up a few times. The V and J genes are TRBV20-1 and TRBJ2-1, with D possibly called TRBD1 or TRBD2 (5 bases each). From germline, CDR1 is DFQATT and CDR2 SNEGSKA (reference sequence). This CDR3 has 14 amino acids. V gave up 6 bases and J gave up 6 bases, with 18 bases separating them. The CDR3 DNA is TGCAGTGCGTCCCCCGGGACGGAGCTCAATGAGCAGTTCTTC. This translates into CSASPGTELNEQFF.

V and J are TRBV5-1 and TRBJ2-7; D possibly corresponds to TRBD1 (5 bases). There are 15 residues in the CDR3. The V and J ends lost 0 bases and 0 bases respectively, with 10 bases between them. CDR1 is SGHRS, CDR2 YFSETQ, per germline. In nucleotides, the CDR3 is TGCGCCAGCAGCTTGGATATAGGGGTCTCCTACGAGCAGTACTTC. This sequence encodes CASSLDIGVSYEQYF.

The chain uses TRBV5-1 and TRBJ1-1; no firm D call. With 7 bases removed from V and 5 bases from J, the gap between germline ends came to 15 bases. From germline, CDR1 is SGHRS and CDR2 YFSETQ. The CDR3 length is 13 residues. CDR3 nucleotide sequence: TGCGCCAGCTACAGTTCGCGGATGACTGAAGCTTTCTTT. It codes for CASYSSRMTEAFF.

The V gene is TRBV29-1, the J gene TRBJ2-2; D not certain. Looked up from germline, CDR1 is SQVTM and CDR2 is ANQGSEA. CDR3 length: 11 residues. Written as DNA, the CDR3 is TGCGGATTCCTAGACACCGGGGAGCTGTTTTTT. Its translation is CGFLDTGELFF.

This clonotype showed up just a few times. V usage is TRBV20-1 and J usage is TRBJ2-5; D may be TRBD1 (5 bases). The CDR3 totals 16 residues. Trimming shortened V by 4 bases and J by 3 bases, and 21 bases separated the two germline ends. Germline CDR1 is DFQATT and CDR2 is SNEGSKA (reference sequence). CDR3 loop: CSATPWSTEIKETQYF. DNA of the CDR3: TGCAGTGCTACTCCCTGGTCGACAGAGATTAAAGAGACCCAGTACTTC.

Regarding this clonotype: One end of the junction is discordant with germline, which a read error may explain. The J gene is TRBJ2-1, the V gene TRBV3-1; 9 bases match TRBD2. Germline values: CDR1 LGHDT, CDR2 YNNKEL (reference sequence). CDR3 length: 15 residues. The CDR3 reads CASSQGTSPGNEQFF. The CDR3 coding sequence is TGTGCCAGCAGTCAAGGGACTAGCCCCGGGAATGAGCAGTTCTTC.

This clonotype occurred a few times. This chain's CDR3 is CSPDRSSYNEQFF. CDR3 bases: TGCAGTCCTGACAGAAGCTCCTACAATGAGCAGTTCTTC. The chain joins TRBV20-1 to TRBJ2-1; maybe TRBD1 (5 bases). The length of the CDR3 is 13 residues. CDR1 and CDR2 from the germline V gene are DFQATT and SNEGSKA (reference sequence). Trimming stripped 8 bases from V and 0 bases from J, with 11 bases between.

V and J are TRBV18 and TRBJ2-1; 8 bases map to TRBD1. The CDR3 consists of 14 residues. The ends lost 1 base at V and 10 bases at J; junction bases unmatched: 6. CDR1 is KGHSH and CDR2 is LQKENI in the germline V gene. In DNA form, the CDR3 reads TGTGCCAGCTCACCACTGCAGGGGGCTGAAGAGCAGTTCTTC. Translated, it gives CASSPLQGAEEQFF.

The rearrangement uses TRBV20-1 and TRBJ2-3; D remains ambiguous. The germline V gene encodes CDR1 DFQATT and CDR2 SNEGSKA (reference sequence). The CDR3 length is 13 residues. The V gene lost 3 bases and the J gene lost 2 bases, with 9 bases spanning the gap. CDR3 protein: CSASPSITDTQYF. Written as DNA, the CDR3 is TGCAGTGCTAGTCCCAGCATCACAGATACGCAGTATTTT.